These 27 T cell receptor beta chains were all obtained from the same sample, sequenced in a study of T cell responses to AZD1222 COVID-19 vaccine. Here immunoSEQ multiplex PCR was the method, and the copy in TCRdb shows in-frame clones only, minus some. The sample lists about 130,000 clones, roughly nine tenths occurring once. The source material was peripheral blood, sampled on day 0 of AZD1222 vaccination. These receptors were obtained from an adult in good health.

This clone was picked up one time. V usage is TRBV5-1 and J usage is TRBJ1-1; D unresolved. Germline V gives CDR1 SGHRS, CDR2 YFSETQ. This CDR3 is built from 14 residues. V was pared by 4 bases and J by 1 base, with 11 bases between. CDR3 residues: CASSRSDGNTEAFF. The CDR3 nucleotides are TGCGCCAGCAGCCGATCAGACGGGAACACTGAAGCTTTCTTT.

This chain uses TRBV7-2 with TRBJ1-3, with D perhaps TRBD1 (6 bases). Germline CDR1 is SGHTA and CDR2 is FQGNSA. This CDR3 contains 14 residues. Trimming removed 1 base at V and 3 bases at J, with 7 bases between. CDR3 protein: CASSLGTVGNTIYF. The CDR3 DNA reads TGTGCCAGCAGCTTAGGGACAGTTGGAAACACCATATATTTT.

The chain links TRBV25-1 to TRBJ1-2; 7 bases agree with TRBD1. V gave up 5 bases and J gave up 1 base; unmatched junction bases: 4. Germline V gene sequence: CDR1 MGHDK, CDR2 SYGVNS. The CDR3 runs to 14 residues. CDR3: CASSPGGLNYGYTF. In nucleotides, the CDR3 is TGTGCCAGCAGTCCAGGGGGGCTTAACTATGGCTACACCTTC.

V is TRBV2 and J is TRBJ2-7, with TRBD2 matching 7 bases. The CDR3 runs 14 residues. CDR1 and CDR2 (germline): SNHLY, FYNNEI. J gave up 5 bases and V 6 bases, and 10 bases lay outside the gene matches. CDR3 region: CASSHGGFHHEQYF. The CDR3 DNA sequence: TGTGCCAGCAGCCACGGGGGGTTCCATCACGAGCAGTACTTC.

The chain couples TRBV7-9 to TRBJ1-6, with D perhaps TRBD1 (6 bases). Between the trimmed V and J ends, which lost 2 bases and 8 bases, there was a span of 13 bases. The germline V gene encodes CDR1 SEHNR and CDR2 FQNEAQ (reference sequence). CDR3 length equals 15 residues. The CDR3 DNA is TGTGCCAGCAGCTTAACAGGGCCTTCGGATTCACCCCTCCACTTT. It encodes CASSLTGPSDSPLHF. The complete variable domain, with remaining parts taken from reference TRBV7-9 and TRBJ1-6, reads DTGVSQNPRHKITKRGQNVTFRCDPISEHNRLYWYRQTLGQGPEFLTYFQNEAQLEKSRLLSDRFSAERPKGSFSTLEIQRTEQGDSAMYLCASSLTGPSDSPLHFGNGTRLTVT.

The chain is built from TRBV27 and TRBJ2-2; no firm D call. The germline CDR1 and CDR2 sequences are MNHEY and SMNVEV (reference sequence). V lost 6 bases to trimming and J lost 7 bases, with 18 bases between them. CDR3 length: 15 amino acids. In DNA, the CDR3 is TGTGCCAGCAGCCTGGCCCTATTGGGTGGCGGGGAGCTGTTTTTT. It translates to CASSLALLGGGELFF.

This sequence joins TRBV29-1 and TRBJ1-1; 9 bases match TRBD1. V dropped 4 bases and J dropped 6; count of bases not matched to a gene: 9. The CDR3 runs to 14 residues. Germline CDR1 SQVTM, CDR2 ANQGSEA. CDR3: CSVVPYRGLPEAFF. The CDR3 bases are TGCAGCGTTGTCCCGTACAGGGGGCTACCTGAAGCTTTCTTT.

V usage is TRBV7-2 and J usage is TRBJ1-2; D possibly corresponds to TRBD1 (5 bases). Deletions cut 5 bases from V and 4 bases from J, with 17 bases between. From germline, CDR1 is SGHTA and CDR2 FQGNSA. CDR3 length: 15 amino acids. CDR3 sequence: CASSLGDGPTYGYTF. The CDR3 bases are TGTGCCAGCAGCCTAGGGGACGGCCCCACCTATGGCTACACCTTC.

This clone came up a few times. The rearrangement uses TRBV25-1 and TRBJ1-6; D remains ambiguous. CDR1 MGHDK and CDR2 SYGVNS come from the germline V gene. The CDR3 sequence is 15 residues long. Deletions cut 4 bases from V and 7 bases from J, with 14 bases between. Here the CDR3 DNA reads TGTGCCAGCAGTGCGCTCGGAAAAGGCAATTCACCCCTCCACTTT. This gives the protein CASSALGKGNSPLHF.

The chain employs TRBV29-1 and TRBJ1-2; D not resolved. V was cut by 6 bases and J by 4 bases, with 15 bases left in between. CDR3 length: 13 amino acids. The germline CDR1 and CDR2 sequences are SQVTM and ANQGSEA. CDR3 DNA sequence: TGCAGCGTGGGCCCCCGCGCAGCCTATGGCTACACCTTC. The encoded protein is CSVGPRAAYGYTF.

The rearrangement joins TRBV27 to TRBJ2-7, with D maybe TRBD1 (6 bases). Trimming left V 8 bases short and J 3 bases short, with 8 bases between. From germline, CDR1 is MNHEY and CDR2 SMNVEV (reference sequence). The CDR3 length is 11 residues. The CDR3 reads CASQQGYEQYF. The DNA for the CDR3 is TGTGCCAGCCAACAGGGCTACGAGCAGTACTTC.

The chain recombines TRBV6-4 with TRBJ2-3; D call uncertain. CDR1 and CDR2 from the germline V gene are MRHNA and SNTAGT. This CDR3 spans 14 amino acids. Trimming took off 5 bases at V and 2 bases at J, with 11 bases between the two ends. As DNA, the CDR3 is TGTGCCAGCAGTTTCTCCGGCCTCACAGATACGCAGTATTTT. Amino acid sequence: CASSFSGLTDTQYF.

This chain uses TRBV2 with TRBJ1-1; D uncertain. Germline V gene sequence: CDR1 SNHLY, CDR2 FYNNEI. V dropped 4 bases and J dropped 6 bases, with 9 bases sitting between them. This CDR3 contains 12 residues. The DNA of the CDR3 is TGTGCCAGCAGTGTGGGCAGACCTGAAGCTTTCTTT. Protein sequence: CASSVGRPEAFF. Filled out from reference TRBV2 and TRBJ1-1, the complete variable domain reads EPEVTQTPSHQVTQMGQEVILRCVPISNHLYFYWYRQILGQKVEFLVSFYNNEISEKSEIFDDQFSVERPDGSNFTLKIRSTKLEDSAMYFCASSVGRPEAFFGQGTRLTVV.

The chain combines TRBV7-9 with TRBJ1-4; TRBD1 matches at 7 bases. The CDR3 sequence is 16 residues long. Trimming removed 5 bases from V and 8 bases from J; junction bases left unmatched: 14. The V gene's germline CDR1 is SEHNR and CDR2 FQNEAQ (reference sequence). CDR3 DNA sequence: TGTGCCAGCAGCCCTAGAGGGACAGCAGAAATAGAAAAACTGTTTTTT. It encodes CASSPRGTAEIEKLFF. The full variable domain, completed using reference TRBV7-9 and TRBJ1-4, is DTGVSQNPRHKITKRGQNVTFRCDPISEHNRLYWYRQTLGQGPEFLTYFQNEAQLEKSRLLSDRFSAERPKGSFSTLEIQRTEQGDSAMYLCASSPRGTAEIEKLFFGSGTQLSVL.

The chain carries TRBV4-1 and TRBJ1-2; 7 bases align to TRBD1. Germline values: CDR1 MGHRA, CDR2 YSYEKL. The CDR3 length is 15 residues. The V gene end was trimmed by 3 bases and the J gene end by 5 bases; junction bases not matched to a gene: 9. The CDR3 sequence: CASSQGDSPAYGYTF. The CDR3 DNA reads as TGCGCCAGCAGCCAGGGGGACAGCCCCGCGTATGGCTACACCTTC.

V and J are TRBV25-1 and TRBJ2-1; 8 bases map to TRBD2. The germline CDR1 and CDR2 sequences are MGHDK and SYGVNS. V lost 6 bases, J lost 9 bases, and 4 bases stayed unmatched. The CDR3 is 12 residues long. The CDR3 DNA reads as TGTGCCAGCAGAAGCGGGGGTGGTGAGCAGTTCTTC. Residues: CASRSGGGEQFF. The variable domain in full, completed from reference TRBV25-1 and TRBJ2-1, reads EADIYQTPRYLVIGTGKKITLECSQTMGHDKMYWYQQDPGMELHLIHYSYGVNSTEKGDLSSESTVSRIRTEHFPLTLESARPSHTSQYLCASRSGGGEQFFGPGTRLTVL.

V and J are TRBV12-3 or TRBV12-4 and TRBJ1-5, with 7 bases lining up with TRBD1. J was trimmed by 7 bases and V by 5 bases; bases with no gene match: 5. The CDR3 runs 13 residues. The CDR3 protein is CASSIQGQQPQHF. The CDR3 DNA reads as TGTGCCAGCAGTATACAGGGGCAACAGCCCCAGCATTTT.

This chain uses TRBV6-6 with TRBJ2-3; TRBD1 matches 9 bases. The germline V gene encodes CDR1 MNHNY and CDR2 SVGAGI (reference sequence). V lost 7 bases and J lost 3; bases outside the gene matches: 8. CDR3 size: 15 residues. CDR3 nucleotides: TGTGCCAGCACCGAGGAGGACAGGGGTACAGATACGCAGTATTTT. Translation gives CASTEEDRGTDTQYF.

The V gene is TRBV10-2, the J gene TRBJ1-5; D is uncertain. Germline V gene lookup returns CDR1 WSHSY and CDR2 SAAADI. The CDR3 contains 15 residues. V lost 3 bases to trimming and J lost 9 bases, with 18 bases between them. CDR3: CASSDLALLSGPQHF. Written as DNA, the CDR3 is TGCGCCAGCAGTGATTTGGCCCTACTTAGCGGGCCCCAGCATTTT.

The chain is built from TRBV7-2 and TRBJ1-2; D may be TRBD1 (5 bases). Germline V gene sequence: CDR1 SGHTA, CDR2 FQGNSA. The ends were cut back, 4 bases at V and 7 bases at J, with 19 bases in the middle. The CDR3 has 15 amino acids. This CDR3 reads CASSSPPQGRGGYTF. DNA of the CDR3: TGTGCCAGCAGCTCCCCCCCCCAGGGACGGGGTGGCTACACCTTC.

The gene calls are TRBV3-1 (or the pseudogene TRBV3-2) and TRBJ2-1, with D possibly being TRBD2 (5 bases). Germline V gene data show CDR1 as LGHDT and CDR2 as YNNKEL (reference sequence). The CDR3 extends over 14 amino acids. With 3 bases removed from V and 15 bases from J, the gap between germline ends came to 21 bases. CDR3 loop: CASSHLNGRASSFF. The DNA for the CDR3 is TGTGCCAGCAGCCACCTGAACGGTAGGGCTAGCTCGTTCTTC.

The chain employs TRBV3-1 (or the pseudogene TRBV3-2) and TRBJ1-3; no reliable D call. V shed 0 bases and J shed 2 bases, with 8 bases lying between them. The CDR3 has 15 residues. The germline V gene encodes CDR1 LGHDT and CDR2 YNNKEL (reference sequence). The CDR3 here is CASSQDRVTGNTIYF. The CDR3 nucleotides read TGTGCCAGCAGCCAAGATCGGGTAACTGGAAACACCATATATTTT.

Only one count was recorded for this clone. The chain carries TRBV2 and TRBJ2-7, with 7 bases aligning to TRBD1. The V segment lost 2 bases and the J segment 7 bases; nucleotides outside the gene matches: 11. The CDR3 covers 15 residues. Germline V CDR1 and CDR2: SNHLY, FYNNEI. CDR3 in DNA: TGTGCCAGCAGTGAAAGTGGGGACAGCCCCCGGGAGCAGTACTTC. Its translation is CASSESGDSPREQYF.

The chain recombines TRBV7-2 with TRBJ2-5, with 7 bases fitting TRBD2. CDR1 SGHTA and CDR2 FQGNSA come from the germline V gene. The CDR3 runs 15 residues. After removal of 6 bases from V and 4 bases from J, the junction contained 11 bases not matched to a gene. In DNA form, the CDR3 reads TGTGCCAGCAGTCATAGACTAGCCGCGGGAGAGACCCAGTACTTC. As protein: CASSHRLAAGETQYF.

V usage is TRBV5-6 and J usage is TRBJ2-2, with D perhaps TRBD2 (7 bases). CDR3 size: 15 residues. V lost 6 bases and J lost 5, with 17 bases in between. The V gene's germline CDR1 is SGHDT and CDR2 YYEEEE. For the CDR3, the DNA is TGTGCCAGCACTCGTCGGGGGGCGCCGACCGGGGAGCTGTTTTTT. Encoded protein: CASTRRGAPTGELFF.

This chain connects TRBV10-1 to TRBJ2-3; D possibly corresponds to TRBD1 (5 bases). The CDR3 sequence is 19 residues long. CDR1 and CDR2 (germline): WNHNN, SYGVQD (reference sequence). Trimming took off 2 bases at V and 4 bases at J, with 25 bases between the two ends. For the CDR3, the DNA is TGCGCCAGCAGTGAGCCTAGGCCATCCGAATTATGGGGCTCAGATACGCAGTATTTT. This gives the protein CASSEPRPSELWGSDTQYF.

This sequence joins TRBV12-3 or TRBV12-4 and TRBJ2-7; D call uncertain. The CDR3 extends over 12 amino acids. The V and J ends lost 3 bases and 1 base respectively, with 4 bases between them. The CDR3 DNA reads as TGTGCCAGCAGTTTTCTTTCCTACGAGCAGTACTTC. Protein: CASSFLSYEQYF.